The T cell receptor beta chain described here comes from a study of identical twins. Study-level points and caveats: Beta out-of-frame sequences displayed a weaker excess of sharing between twins. The study found that models underestimated out-of-frame TCR alpha sharing in monozygotic twins. Out-of-frame alpha sequences that twins shared showed excess low generation probability.

TCRdb itself ran the 5' RACE reads through MiXCR, one entry per CDR3 protein. This repertoire shows approximately 220,000 distinct CDR3 sequences, 7.5% found once; its top ten account for around 2.1%. This clonotype was seen ten or more times. What it binds is not known. The V end lost 3 bases, the J end lost 0 bases, and 8 bases lay between the germline ends. Germline V gives CDR1 SQVTM, CDR2 ANQGSEA. The CDR3 is 13 amino acids. These same records also appear under a second study, on yellow fever vaccine responses in identical twins. From that second work: Reported findings indicate that twins' vaccine T cell responses seemed partially convergent, partially personalized.

V is TRBV29-1 and J is TRBJ1-1; unclear D gene. This sequence originates from a woman younger than 30 in good health. The sequenced material came from memory (CD45RO+) T cells sorted from blood. Here the CDR3 DNA reads TGCAGCGTTGAGCACTCCATGAACACTGAAGCTTTCTTT. Translated, it gives CSVEHSMNTEAFF.